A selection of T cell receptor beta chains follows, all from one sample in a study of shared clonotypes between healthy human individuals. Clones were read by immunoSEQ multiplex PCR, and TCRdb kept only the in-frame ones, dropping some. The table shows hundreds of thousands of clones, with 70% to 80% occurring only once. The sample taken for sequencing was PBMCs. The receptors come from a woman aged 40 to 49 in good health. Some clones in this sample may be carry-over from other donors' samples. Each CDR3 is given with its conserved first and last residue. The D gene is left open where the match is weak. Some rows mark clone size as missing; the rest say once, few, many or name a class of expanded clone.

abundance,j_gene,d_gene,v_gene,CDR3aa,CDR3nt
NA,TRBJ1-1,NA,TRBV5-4,CASSFGLTEAFF,TGTGCCAGCAGCTTTGGTTTGACTGAAGCTTTCTTT
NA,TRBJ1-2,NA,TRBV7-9,CASSLGGGRYGYTF,TGTGCCAGCAGCTTAGGAGGGGGAAGGTATGGCTACACCTTC
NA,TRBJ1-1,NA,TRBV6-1,CASRWGEAEAFF,TGTGCCAGCAGGTGGGGGGAGGCTGAAGCTTTCTTT
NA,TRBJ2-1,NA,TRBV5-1,CASSYTETGYNEQFF,TGCGCCAGCAGCTATACAGAGACCGGATACAATGAGCAGTTCTTC
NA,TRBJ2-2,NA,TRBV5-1,CASSQTQGRIYTGELFF,TGCGCCAGCAGCCAAACCCAGGGAAGAATTTACACCGGGGAGCTGTTTTTT
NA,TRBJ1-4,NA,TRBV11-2,CASSLERSGKLFF,TGTGCCAGCAGCTTGGAACGTTCGGGGAAACTGTTTTTT
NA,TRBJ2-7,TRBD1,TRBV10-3,CAIGDSTYEQYF,TGTGCCATTGGGGACAGTACCTACGAGCAGTACTTC
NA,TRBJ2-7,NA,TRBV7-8,CASSFPQGSSYEQYF,TGTGCCAGCAGCTTCCCCCAGGGGTCCTCCTACGAGCAGTACTTC
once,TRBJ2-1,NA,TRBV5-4,CASSLGGSNEQFF,TGTGCCAGCAGCCTGGGGGGTAGCAATGAGCAGTTCTTC
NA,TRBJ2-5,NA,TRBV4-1,CASSQVVGDQETQYF,TGCGCCAGCAGCCAAGTTGTAGGGGACCAAGAGACCCAGTACTTC
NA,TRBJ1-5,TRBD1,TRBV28,CASIQGAHQPQHF,TGTGCCAGCATACAGGGGGCACATCAGCCCCAGCATTTT
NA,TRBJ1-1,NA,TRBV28,CASSLSTGGPAANTEAFF,TGTGCCAGCAGTTTAAGTACGGGGGGTCCGGCGGCGAACACTGAAGCTTTCTTT
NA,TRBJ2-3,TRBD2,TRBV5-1,CASTPPGRLSTDTQYF,TGCGCCAGCACTCCTCCCGGGAGGCTATCCACAGATACGCAGTATTTT
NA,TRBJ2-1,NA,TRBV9,CASCTGAGTYNEQFF,TGTGCCAGCTGCACGGGGGCCGGAACCTACAATGAGCAGTTCTTC
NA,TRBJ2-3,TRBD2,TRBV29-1,CSAILAGGLASTDTQYF,TGCAGCGCCATACTAGCGGGAGGCTTAGCTAGCACAGATACGCAGTATTTT
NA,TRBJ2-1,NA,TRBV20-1,CSGQFYNEQFF,TGCAGTGGACAGTTCTACAATGAGCAGTTCTTC
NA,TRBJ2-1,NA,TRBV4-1,CASSRVRGHSYNEQFF,TGCGCCAGCAGCCGGGTCCGGGGTCACTCCTACAATGAGCAGTTCTTC
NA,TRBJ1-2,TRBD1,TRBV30,CAWSVNPQGAHYGYTF,TGCGCCTGGAGTGTCAACCCACAGGGGGCTCACTATGGCTACACCTTC
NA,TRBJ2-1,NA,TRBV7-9,CASSLADLGQFF,TGTGCCAGCAGCTTAGCAGATCTAGGGCAGTTCTTC
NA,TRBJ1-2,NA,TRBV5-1,CASSLSSENYGYTF,TGCGCCAGCAGCTTGAGTTCAGAAAACTATGGCTACACCTTC
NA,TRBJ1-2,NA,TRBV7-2,CASSLLTGLGYGYTF,TGTGCCAGCAGCTTGCTAACGGGGCTTGGCTATGGCTACACCTTC
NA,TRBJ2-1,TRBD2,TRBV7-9,CASSRLAGGPNEQFF,TGTGCCAGCAGCCGACTAGCGGGAGGCCCCAATGAGCAGTTCTTC
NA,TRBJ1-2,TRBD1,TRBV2,CASSGTGAHYGYTF,TGTGCCAGCAGCGGGACAGGGGCTCACTATGGCTACACCTTC
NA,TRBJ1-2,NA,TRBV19,CASSSWTPLGGYTF,TGTGCCAGTAGTAGCTGGACCCCGCTCGGTGGCTACACCTTC
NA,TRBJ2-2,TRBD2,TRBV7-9,CASSAGDGTGELFF,TGTGCCAGCAGCGCGGGAGATGGCACCGGGGAGCTGTTTTTT
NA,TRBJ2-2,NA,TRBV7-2,CASSLELATGELFF,TGTGCCAGCAGCTTAGAGCTAGCTACCGGGGAGCTGTTTTTT
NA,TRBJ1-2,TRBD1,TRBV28,CASSRSGQRNGYTF,TGTGCCAGCAGCCGATCGGGACAGAGGAATGGCTACACCTTC
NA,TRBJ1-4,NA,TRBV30,CAWSGGGFEKLFF,TGTGCCTGGAGTGGTGGGGGCTTTGAAAAACTGTTTTTT
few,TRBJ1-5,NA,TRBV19,CASSFGFNQPQHF,TGTGCCAGTAGTTTCGGCTTCAATCAGCCCCAGCATTTT
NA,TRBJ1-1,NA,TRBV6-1,CASSELGGWNTEAFF,TGTGCCAGCAGTGAACTGGGAGGTTGGAACACTGAAGCTTTCTTT
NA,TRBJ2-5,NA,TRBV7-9,CASSFSTVVETQYF,TGTGCCAGCAGCTTCTCGACAGTCGTGGAGACCCAGTACTTC
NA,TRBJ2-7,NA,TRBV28,CASRPPGYAIYEQYF,TGTGCCAGCAGACCGCCGGGGTATGCCATCTACGAGCAGTACTTC
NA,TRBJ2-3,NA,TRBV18,CASSGASPSTDTQYF,TGTGCCAGCTCAGGGGCGTCCCCATCCACAGATACGCAGTATTTT
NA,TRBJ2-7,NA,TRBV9,CASSGSGGSPYEQYF,TGTGCCAGCAGTGGCTCTGGGGGGAGTCCTTACGAGCAGTACTTC
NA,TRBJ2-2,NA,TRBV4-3,CASSQEAENTGELFF,TGCGCCAGCAGCCAAGAAGCGGAGAACACCGGGGAGCTGTTTTTT
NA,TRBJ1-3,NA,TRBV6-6,CACLKGNTIYF,TGTGCCTGCTTGAAGGGAAACACCATATATTTT
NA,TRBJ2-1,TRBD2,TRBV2,CASTSGVLGQFF,TGTGCCAGCACGAGCGGGGTCCTAGGGCAGTTCTTC
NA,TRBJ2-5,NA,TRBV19,CASSTTGTLKETQYF,TGTGCCAGTAGTACCACCGGGACACTAAAAGAGACCCAGTACTTC
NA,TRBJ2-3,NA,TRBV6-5,CASRTWNTDTQYF,TGTGCCAGCAGAACCTGGAACACAGATACGCAGTATTTT
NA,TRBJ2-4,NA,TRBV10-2,CASSQDGLETHIQYF,TGCGCCAGCAGTCAAGACGGTCTCGAGACTCACATTCAGTACTTC
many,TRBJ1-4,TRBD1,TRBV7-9,CASSDFSGTGDEKLFF,TGTGCCAGCAGCGATTTCTCCGGGACAGGGGATGAAAAACTGTTTTTT